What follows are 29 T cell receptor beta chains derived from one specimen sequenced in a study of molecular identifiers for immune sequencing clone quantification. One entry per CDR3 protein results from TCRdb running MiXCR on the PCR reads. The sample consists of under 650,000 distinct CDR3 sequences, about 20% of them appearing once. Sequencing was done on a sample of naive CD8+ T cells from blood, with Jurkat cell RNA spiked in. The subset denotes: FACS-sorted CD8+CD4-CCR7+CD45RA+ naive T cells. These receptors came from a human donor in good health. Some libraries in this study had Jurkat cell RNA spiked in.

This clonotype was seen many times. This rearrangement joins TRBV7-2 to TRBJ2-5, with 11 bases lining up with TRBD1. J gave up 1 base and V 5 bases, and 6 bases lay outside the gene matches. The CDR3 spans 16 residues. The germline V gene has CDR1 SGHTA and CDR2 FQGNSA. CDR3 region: CASSAGQGAVQETQYF. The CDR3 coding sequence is TGTGCCAGCAGCGCCGGACAGGGGGCGGTCCAAGAGACCCAGTACTTC.

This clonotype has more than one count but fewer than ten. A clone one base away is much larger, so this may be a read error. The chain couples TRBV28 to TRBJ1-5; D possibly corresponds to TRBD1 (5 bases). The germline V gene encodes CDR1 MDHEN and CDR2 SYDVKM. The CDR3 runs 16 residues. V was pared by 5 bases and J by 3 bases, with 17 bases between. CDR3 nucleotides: TGTGCCAGCAGTCTTGGCAGGGTAATGGACAATCAGCCCCAGCATTTT. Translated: CASSLGRVMDNQPQHF.

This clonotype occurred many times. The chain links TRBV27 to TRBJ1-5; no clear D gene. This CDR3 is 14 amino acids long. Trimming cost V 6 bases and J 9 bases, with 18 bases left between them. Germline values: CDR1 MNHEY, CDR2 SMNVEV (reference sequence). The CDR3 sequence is CASSATLGVRPQHF. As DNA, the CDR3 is TGTGCCAGCAGCGCCACCTTAGGCGTAAGGCCCCAGCATTTT.

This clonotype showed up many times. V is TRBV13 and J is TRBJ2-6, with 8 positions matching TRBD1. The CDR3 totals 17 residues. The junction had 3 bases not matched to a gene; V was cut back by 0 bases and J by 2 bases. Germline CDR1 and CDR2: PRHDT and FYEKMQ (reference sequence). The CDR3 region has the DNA TGTGCCAGCAGCTTAGGGCAGGGGGCTGCTGGGGCCAACGTCCTGACTTTC. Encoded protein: CASSLGQGAAGANVLTF.

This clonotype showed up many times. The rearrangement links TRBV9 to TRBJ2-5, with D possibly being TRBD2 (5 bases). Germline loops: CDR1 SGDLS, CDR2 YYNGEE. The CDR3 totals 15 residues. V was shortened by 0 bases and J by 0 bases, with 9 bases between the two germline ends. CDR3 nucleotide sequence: TGTGCCAGCAGCGTAGGCTCGGGGTACCAAGAGACCCAGTACTTC. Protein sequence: CASSVGSGYQETQYF.

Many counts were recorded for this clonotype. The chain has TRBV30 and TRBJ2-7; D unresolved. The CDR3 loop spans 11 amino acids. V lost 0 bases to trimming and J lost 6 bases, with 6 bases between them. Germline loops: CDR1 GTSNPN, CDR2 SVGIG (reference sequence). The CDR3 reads CAWSVSSEQYF. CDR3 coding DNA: TGTGCCTGGAGTGTCTCCAGCGAGCAGTACTTC.

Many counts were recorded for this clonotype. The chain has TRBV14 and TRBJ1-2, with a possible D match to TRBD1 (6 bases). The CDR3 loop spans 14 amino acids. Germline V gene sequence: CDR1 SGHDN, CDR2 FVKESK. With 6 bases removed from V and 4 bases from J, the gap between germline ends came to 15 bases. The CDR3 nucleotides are TGTGCCAGCAGTCGAACAGGGAGCGTCTATGGCTACACCTTC. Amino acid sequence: CASSRTGSVYGYTF.

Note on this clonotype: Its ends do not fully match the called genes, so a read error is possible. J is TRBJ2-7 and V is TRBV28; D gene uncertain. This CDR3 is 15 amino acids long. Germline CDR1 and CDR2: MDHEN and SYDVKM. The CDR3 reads CASSNPYLAPYGQYF. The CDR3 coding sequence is TGTGCCAGCAGTAATCCCTATCTGGCCCCCTACGGGCAGTACTTC.

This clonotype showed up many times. The DNA of the CDR3 is TGCGCCAGCAGCCCGCCCGGACAGGCAAACTATGGCTACACCTTC. Residues: CASSPPGQANYGYTF. The rearrangement links TRBV4-1 to TRBJ1-2; 7 bases fit TRBD1. Germline V gives CDR1 MGHRA, CDR2 YSYEKL. The CDR3 loop spans 15 amino acids. V gave up 4 bases and J gave up 2 bases; unmatched junction bases: 7.

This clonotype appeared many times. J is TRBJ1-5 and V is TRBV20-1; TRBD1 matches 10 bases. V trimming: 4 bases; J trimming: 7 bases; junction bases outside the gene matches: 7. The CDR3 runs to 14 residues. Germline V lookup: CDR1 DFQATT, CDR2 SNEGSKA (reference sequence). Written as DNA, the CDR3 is TGCAGTGCTATGGGACAGGGGAATGGGCAGCCCCAGCATTTT. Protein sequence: CSAMGQGNGQPQHF.

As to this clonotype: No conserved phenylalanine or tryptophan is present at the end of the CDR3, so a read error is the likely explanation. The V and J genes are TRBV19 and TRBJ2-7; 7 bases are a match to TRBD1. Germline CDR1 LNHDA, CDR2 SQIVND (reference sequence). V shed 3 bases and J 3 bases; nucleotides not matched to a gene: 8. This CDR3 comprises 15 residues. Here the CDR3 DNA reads TGTGCCAGTAGTATGGGGGACAGCGAAATCTACGAGCAGTACTCC. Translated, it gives CASSMGDSEIYEQYS.

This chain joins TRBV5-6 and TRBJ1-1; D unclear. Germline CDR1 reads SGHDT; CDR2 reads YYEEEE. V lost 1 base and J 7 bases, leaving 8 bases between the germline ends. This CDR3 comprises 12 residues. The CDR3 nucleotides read TGTGCCAGCAGCTTGTTGGCCTATGAAGCTTTCTTT. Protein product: CASSLLAYEAFF.

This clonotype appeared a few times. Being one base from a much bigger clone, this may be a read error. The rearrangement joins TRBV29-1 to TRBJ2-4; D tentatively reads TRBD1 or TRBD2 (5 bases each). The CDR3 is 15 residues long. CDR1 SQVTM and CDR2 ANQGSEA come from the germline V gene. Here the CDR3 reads CSVRGVASAKNVQYF. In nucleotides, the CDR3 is TGCAGCGTAAGAGGGGTGGCCTCGGCCAAAAACGTTCAGTACTTC. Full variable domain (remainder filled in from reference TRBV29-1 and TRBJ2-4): SAVISQKPSRDICQRGTSLTIQCQVDSQVTMMFWYRQQPGQSLTLIATANQGSEATYESGFVIDKFPISRPNLTFSTLTVSNMSPEDSSIYLCSVRGVASAKNVQYFGAGTRLSVL.

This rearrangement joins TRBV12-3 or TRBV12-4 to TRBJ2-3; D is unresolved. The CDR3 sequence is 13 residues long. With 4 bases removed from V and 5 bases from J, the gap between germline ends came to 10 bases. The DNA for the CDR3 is TGTGCCAGCAGTTGCACGCTAGGAGATACGCAGTATTTT. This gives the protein CASSCTLGDTQYF.

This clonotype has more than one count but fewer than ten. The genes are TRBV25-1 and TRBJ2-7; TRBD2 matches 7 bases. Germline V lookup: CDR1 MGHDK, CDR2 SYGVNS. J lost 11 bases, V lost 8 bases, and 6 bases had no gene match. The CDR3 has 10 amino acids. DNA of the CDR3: TGTGCCAGCTGGGGGGGTAAGGAGTACTTC. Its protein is CASWGGKEYF.

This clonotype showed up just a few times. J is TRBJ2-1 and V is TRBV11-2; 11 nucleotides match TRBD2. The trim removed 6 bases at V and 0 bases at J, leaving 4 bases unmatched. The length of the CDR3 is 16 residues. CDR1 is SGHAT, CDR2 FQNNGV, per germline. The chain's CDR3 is CASSYSGRASYNEQFF. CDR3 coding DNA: TGTGCCAGCAGTTATAGCGGGAGGGCCTCCTACAATGAGCAGTTCTTC.

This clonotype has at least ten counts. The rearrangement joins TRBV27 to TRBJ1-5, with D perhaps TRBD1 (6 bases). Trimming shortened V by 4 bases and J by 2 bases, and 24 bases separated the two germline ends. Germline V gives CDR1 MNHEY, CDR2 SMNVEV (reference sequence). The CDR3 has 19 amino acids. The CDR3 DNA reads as TGTGCCAGCAGTTCTCTAAGCCCCAGGGGCATCAGTGGCAATCAGCCCCAGCATTTT. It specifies CASSSLSPRGISGNQPQHF.

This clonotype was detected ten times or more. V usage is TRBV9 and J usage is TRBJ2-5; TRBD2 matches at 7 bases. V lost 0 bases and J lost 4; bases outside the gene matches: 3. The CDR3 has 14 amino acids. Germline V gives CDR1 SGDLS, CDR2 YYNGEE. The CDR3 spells CASSVGGSIETQYF. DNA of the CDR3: TGTGCCAGCAGCGTAGGCGGGAGTATAGAGACCCAGTACTTC.

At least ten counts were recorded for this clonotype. The CDR3 nucleotides are TGTGCCAGCAGCAGATCCGGGACAGGGGTGGAGACCCAGTACTTC. Amino acids: CASSRSGTGVETQYF. The V gene is TRBV5-6, the J gene TRBJ2-5; 10 bases map to TRBD1. Losses at the gene ends were 4 bases for V and 5 bases for J; bases not matched to a gene: 8. Germline V gene data show CDR1 as SGHDT and CDR2 as YYEEEE. The CDR3 covers 15 residues.

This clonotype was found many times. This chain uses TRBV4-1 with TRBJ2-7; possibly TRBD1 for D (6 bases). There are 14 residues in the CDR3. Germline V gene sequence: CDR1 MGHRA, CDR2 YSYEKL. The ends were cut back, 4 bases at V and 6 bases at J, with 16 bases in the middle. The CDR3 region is CASSPIITGTEQYF. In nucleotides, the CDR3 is TGCGCCAGCAGCCCGATTATAACAGGGACCGAGCAGTACTTC.

The CDR3 protein is CASSLAGSYGTYEQYF. The CDR3 nucleotides read TGTGCCAGCAGCCTAGCCGGCTCCTACGGCACCTACGAGCAGTACTTC. V gene TRBV5-6 combines with J gene TRBJ2-7; tentative D call: TRBD2 (5 bases). Trimming cost V 4 bases and J 2 bases, with 19 bases left between them. Germline assignment: CDR1 SGHDT and CDR2 YYEEEE. The CDR3 runs 16 residues.

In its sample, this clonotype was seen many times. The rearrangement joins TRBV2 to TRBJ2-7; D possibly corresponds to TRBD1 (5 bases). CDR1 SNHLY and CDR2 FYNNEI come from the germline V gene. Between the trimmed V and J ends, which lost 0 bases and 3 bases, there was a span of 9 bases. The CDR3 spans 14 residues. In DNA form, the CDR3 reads TGTGCCAGCAGTGAAGCGCTCAGGGTCTACGAGCAGTACTTC. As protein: CASSEALRVYEQYF.

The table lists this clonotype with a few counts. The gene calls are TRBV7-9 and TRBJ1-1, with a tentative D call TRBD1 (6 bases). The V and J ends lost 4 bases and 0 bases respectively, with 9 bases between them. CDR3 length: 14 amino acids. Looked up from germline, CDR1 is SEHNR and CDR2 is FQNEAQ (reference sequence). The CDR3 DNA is TGTGCCAGCAGCTACAGGGATGTGAACACTGAAGCTTTCTTT. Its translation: CASSYRDVNTEAFF.

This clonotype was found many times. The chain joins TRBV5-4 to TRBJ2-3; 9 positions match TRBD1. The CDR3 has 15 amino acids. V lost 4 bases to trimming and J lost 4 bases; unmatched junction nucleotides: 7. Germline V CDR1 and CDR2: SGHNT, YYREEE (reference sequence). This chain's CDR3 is CASSEGQGGPDTQYF. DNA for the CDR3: TGTGCCAGCAGCGAGGGACAGGGAGGGCCAGATACGCAGTATTTT.

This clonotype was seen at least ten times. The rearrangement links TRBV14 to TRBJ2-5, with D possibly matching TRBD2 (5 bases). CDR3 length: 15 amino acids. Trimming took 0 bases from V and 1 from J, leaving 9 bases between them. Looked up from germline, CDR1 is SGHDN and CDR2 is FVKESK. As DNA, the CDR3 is TGTGCCAGCAGCCAAGATCGAGGGATCCAAGAGACCCAGTACTTC. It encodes CASSQDRGIQETQYF. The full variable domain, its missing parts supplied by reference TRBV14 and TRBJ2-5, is EAGVTQFPSHSVIEKGQTVTLRCDPISGHDNLYWYRRVMGKEIKFLLHFVKESKQDESGMPNNRFLAERTGGTYSTLKVQPAELEDSGVYFCASSQDRGIQETQYFGPGTRLLVL.

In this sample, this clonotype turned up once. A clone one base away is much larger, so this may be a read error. Here the CDR3 DNA reads TGTGCCAGCAGCTTAAGGTTCGCCGGCCCCACAGATACGCAGTATTTT. Its protein is CASSLRFAGPTDTQYF. This chain links TRBV7-9 with TRBJ2-3; D ambiguous. The length of the CDR3 is 16 residues. Trimming left V 2 bases short and J 2 bases short, with 14 bases between. Germline V lookup: CDR1 SEHNR, CDR2 FQNEAQ (reference sequence).

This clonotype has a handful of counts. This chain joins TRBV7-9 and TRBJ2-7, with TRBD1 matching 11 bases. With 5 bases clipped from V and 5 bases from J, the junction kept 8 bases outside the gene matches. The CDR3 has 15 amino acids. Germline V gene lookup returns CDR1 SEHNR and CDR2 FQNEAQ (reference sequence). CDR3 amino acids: CASSTPDRGPHEQYF. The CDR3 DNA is TGTGCCAGCAGCACCCCGGACAGGGGGCCCCACGAGCAGTACTTC.

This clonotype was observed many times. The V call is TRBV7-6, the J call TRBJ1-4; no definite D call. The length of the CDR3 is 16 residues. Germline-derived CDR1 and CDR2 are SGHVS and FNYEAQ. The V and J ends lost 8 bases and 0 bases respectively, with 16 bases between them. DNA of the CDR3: TGTGCCAGCGGGTATCTTACAGTCTCAACTAATGAAAAACTGTTTTTT. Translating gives CASGYLTVSTNEKLFF.

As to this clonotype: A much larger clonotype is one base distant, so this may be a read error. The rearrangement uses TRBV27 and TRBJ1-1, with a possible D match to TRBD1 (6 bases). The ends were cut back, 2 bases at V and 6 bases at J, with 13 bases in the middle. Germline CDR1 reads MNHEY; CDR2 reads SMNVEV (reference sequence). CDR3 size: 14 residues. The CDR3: CASSLGTSTAEAFF. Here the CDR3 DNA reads TGTGCCAGCAGTTTAGGGACATCGACGGCTGAAGCTTTCTTT.